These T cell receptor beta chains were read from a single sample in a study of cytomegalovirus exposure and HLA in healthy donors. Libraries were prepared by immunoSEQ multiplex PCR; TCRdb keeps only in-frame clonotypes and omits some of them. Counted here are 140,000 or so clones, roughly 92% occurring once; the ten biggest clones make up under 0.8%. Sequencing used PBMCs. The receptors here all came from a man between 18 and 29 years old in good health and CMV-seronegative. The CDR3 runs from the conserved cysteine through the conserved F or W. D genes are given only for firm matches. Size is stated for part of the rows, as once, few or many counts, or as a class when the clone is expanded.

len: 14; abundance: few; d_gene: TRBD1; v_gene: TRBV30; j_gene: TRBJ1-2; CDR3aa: CAWRWQGAWGGYTF; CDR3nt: TGTGCCTGGAGGTGGCAGGGGGCCTGGGGTGGCTACACCTTC
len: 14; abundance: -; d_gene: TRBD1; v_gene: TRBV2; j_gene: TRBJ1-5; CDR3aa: CASSLTGGNQPQHF; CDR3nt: TGTGCCAGCAGTTTGACAGGGGGCAATCAGCCCCAGCATTTT
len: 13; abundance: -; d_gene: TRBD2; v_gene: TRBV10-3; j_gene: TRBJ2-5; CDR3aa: CAISLAGEETQYF; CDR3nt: TGTGCCATCAGTTTAGCGGGGGAAGAGACCCAGTACTTC
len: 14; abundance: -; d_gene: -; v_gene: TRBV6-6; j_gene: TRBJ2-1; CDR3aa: CASSLRSPYNEQFF; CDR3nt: TGTGCCAGCAGTCTGAGAAGTCCCTACAATGAGCAGTTCTTC
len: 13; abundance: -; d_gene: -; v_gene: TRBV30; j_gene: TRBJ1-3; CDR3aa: CAWRRDSGNTIYF; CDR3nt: TGTGCCTGGAGGAGGGACTCTGGAAACACCATATATTTT
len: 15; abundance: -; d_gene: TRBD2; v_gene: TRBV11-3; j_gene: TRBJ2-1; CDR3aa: CASSLGGAGNNEQFF; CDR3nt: TGTGCCAGCAGCTTAGGAGGAGCGGGGAACAATGAGCAGTTCTTC
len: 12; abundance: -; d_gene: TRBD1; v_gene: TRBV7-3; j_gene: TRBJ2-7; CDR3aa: CASSHTGGDQYF; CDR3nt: TGTGCCAGCAGCCATACAGGGGGCGACCAGTACTTC
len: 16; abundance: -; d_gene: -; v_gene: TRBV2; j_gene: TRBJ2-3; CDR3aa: CASSLTGRRSTDTQYF; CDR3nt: TGTGCCAGCAGCTTAACAGGGCGGCGGAGCACAGATACGCAGTATTTT
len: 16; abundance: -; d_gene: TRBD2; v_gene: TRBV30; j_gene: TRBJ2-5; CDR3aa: CAWNFDVLAGGETQYF; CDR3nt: TGTGCCTGGAACTTTGACGTGTTAGCGGGAGGGGAGACCCAGTACTTC
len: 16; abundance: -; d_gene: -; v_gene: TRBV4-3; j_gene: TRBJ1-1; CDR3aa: CASSQDARGINTEAFF; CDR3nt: TGCGCCAGCAGCCAAGACGCCAGGGGTATTAACACCGAAGCTTTCTTT
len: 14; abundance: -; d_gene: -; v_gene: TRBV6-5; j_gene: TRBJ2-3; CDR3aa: CASSYRGGTDTQYF; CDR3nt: TGTGCCAGCAGTTACAGGGGTGGCACAGATACGCAGTATTTT
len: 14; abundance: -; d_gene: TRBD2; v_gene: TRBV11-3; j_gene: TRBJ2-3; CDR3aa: CASSSGLVRIAQYF; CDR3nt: TGTGCCAGCAGCTCGGGACTAGTCCGTATAGCGCAGTATTTT
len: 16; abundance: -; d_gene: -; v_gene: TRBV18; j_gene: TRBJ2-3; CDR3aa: CASSPEWQTSTDTQYF; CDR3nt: TGTGCCAGCTCACCCGAGTGGCAGACAAGCACAGATACGCAGTATTTT
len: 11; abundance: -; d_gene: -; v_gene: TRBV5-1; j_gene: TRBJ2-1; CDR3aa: CASSSGNEQFF; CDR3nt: TGCGCCAGCAGCTCCGGGAATGAGCAGTTCTTC
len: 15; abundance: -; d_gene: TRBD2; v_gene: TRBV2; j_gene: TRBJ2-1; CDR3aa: CASSGGGTLYNEQFF; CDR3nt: TGTGCCAGCAGTGGGGGGGGGACCCTTTACAATGAGCAGTTCTTC
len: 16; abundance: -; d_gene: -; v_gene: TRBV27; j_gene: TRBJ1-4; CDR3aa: CASSLQGMRSAEKLFF; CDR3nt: TGTGCCAGCAGTTTACAGGGGATGAGGTCGGCAGAAAAACTGTTTTTT
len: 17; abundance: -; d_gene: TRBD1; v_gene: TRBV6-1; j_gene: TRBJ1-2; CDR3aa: CASSVDRAPGSNYGYTF; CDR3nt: TGTGCCAGCAGTGTAGACAGGGCCCCGGGATCTAACTATGGCTACACCTTC
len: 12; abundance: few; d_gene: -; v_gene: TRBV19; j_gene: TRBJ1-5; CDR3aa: CASSYLRGAAHF; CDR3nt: TGTGCCAGTAGTTACCTCCGAGGTGCGGCGCATTTT
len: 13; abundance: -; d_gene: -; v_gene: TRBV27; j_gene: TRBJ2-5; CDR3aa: CASSLSSGAREYF; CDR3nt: TGTGCCAGCAGTTTATCGAGTGGCGCACGGGAGTACTTC
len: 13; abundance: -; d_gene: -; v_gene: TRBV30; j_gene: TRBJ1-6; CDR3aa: CAGRQLEYSPLHF; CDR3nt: TGTGCCGGTCGACAGCTAGAATATTCACCCCTCCACTTT
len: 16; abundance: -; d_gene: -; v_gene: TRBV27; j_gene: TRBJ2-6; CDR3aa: CASSPRSHSGANVLTF; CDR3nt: TGTGCCAGCAGTCCCCGAAGCCACTCTGGGGCCAACGTCCTGACTTTC
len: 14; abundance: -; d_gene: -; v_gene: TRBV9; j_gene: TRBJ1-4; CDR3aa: CASSGALRGEKLFF; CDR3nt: TGTGCCAGCAGCGGGGCGCTTAGGGGGGAAAAACTGTTTTTT
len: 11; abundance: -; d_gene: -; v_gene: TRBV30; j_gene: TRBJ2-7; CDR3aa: CAWTSGWEQYF; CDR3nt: TGTGCCTGGACATCAGGGTGGGAGCAGTACTTC
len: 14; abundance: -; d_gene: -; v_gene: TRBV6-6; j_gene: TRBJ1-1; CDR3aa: CASRPTGGNTEAFF; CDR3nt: TGTGCCAGCAGACCGACAGGTGGGAACACTGAAGCTTTCTTT
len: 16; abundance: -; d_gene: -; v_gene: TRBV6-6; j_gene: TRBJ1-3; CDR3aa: CASSYSGPRGGNTIYF; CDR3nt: TGTGCCAGCAGTTACTCGGGTCCCAGGGGTGGAAACACCATATATTTT
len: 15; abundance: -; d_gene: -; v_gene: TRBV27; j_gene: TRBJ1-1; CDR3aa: CASIGGFRGDTEAFF; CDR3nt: TGTGCCAGCATAGGCGGCTTTCGGGGTGACACTGAAGCTTTCTTT
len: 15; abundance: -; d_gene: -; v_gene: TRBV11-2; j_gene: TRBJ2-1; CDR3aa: CASSLPTGLNNEQFF; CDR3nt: TGTGCCAGCAGCTTACCGACAGGCTTAAACAATGAGCAGTTCTTC
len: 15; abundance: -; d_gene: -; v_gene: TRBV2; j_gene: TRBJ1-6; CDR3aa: CASSEARERHSPLHF; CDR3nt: TGTGCCAGCAGTGAAGCGAGGGAACGGCATTCACCCCTCCACTTT
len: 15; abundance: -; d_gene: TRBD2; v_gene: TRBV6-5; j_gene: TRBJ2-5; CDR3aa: CASSRLAVGKETQYF; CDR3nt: TGTGCCAGCAGCCGACTAGCGGTGGGGAAAGAGACCCAGTACTTC
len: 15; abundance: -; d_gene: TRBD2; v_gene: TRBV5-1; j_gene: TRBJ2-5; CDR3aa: CASSLMAGGLETQYF; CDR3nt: TGCGCCAGCAGCTTGATGGCGGGGGGGTTGGAGACCCAGTACTTC
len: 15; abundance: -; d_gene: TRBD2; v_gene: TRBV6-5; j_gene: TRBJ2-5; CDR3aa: CASSSGLAVKETQYF; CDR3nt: TGTGCCAGCAGTTCAGGACTAGCGGTCAAAGAGACCCAGTACTTC
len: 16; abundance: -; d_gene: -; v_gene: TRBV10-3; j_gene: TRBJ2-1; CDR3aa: CAISTLSGRTDNEQFF; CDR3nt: TGTGCCATCAGTACCCTTTCGGGGAGAACCGACAATGAGCAGTTCTTC
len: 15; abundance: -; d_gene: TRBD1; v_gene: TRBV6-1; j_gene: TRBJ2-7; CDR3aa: CASSTRDRDSYEQYF; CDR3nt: TGTGCCAGCAGTACCCGGGACAGGGACTCCTACGAGCAGTACTTC
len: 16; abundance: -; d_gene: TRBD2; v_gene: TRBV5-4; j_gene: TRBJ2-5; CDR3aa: CASSLVTSGSLGTQYF; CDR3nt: TGTGCCAGCAGCTTGGTAACTAGCGGGAGTTTAGGGACCCAGTACTTC
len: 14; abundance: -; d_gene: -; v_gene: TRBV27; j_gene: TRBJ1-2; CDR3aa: CASSPNQGNYGYTF; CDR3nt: TGTGCCAGCAGCCCAAATCAGGGTAACTATGGCTACACCTTC
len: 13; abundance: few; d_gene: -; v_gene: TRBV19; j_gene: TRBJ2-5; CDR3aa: CASSDLSVETQYF; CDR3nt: TGTGCCAGTAGTGATCTAAGCGTGGAGACCCAGTACTTC
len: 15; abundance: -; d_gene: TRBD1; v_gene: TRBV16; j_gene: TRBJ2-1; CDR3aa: CASSQSSGAGGEQFF; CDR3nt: TGTGCCAGCAGCCAATCGTCTGGGGCAGGGGGTGAGCAGTTCTTC
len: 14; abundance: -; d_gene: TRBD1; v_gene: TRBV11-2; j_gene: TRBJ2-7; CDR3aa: CASSRDRVSYEQYF; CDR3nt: TGTGCCAGCAGCCGCGACAGGGTGTCCTACGAGCAGTACTTC
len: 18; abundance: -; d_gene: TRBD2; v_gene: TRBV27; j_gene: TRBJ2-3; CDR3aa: CASSRPSLAGALVHTQYF; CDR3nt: TGTGCCAGCAGCAGACCCTCGTTAGCGGGGGCCCTCGTGCATACGCAGTATTTT
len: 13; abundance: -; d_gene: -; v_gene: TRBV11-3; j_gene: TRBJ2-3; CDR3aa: CASSSLVTDTQYF; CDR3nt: TGTGCCAGCAGCTCACTAGTGACAGATACGCAGTATTTT
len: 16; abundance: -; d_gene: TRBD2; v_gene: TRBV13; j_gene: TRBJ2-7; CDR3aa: CASSLTSGTSSYEQYF; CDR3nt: TGTGCCAGCAGCTTAACTAGCGGGACTAGCTCCTACGAGCAGTACTTC
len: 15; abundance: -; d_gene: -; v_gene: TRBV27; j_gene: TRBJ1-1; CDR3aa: CASSPPAGVNTEAFF; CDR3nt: TGTGCCAGCAGCCCCCCGGCAGGGGTGAACACTGAAGCTTTCTTT
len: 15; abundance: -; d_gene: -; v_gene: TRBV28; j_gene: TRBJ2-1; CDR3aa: CASSSDWQETNEQFF; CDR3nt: TGTGCCAGCAGTTCGGACTGGCAAGAAACGAATGAGCAGTTCTTC
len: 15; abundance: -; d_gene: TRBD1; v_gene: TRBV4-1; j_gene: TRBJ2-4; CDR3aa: CASSHGTGFENIQYF; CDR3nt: TGCGCCAGCAGCCACGGGACAGGGTTCGAAAACATTCAGTACTTC
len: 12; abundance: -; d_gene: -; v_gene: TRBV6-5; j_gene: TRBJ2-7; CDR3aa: CASSYGGIEQYF; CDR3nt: TGTGCCAGCAGTTACGGAGGGATCGAGCAGTACTTC
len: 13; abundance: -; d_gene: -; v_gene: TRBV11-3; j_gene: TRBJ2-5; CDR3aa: CASSQRGRETQYF; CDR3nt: TGTGCCAGCAGCCAACGGGGGAGGGAGACCCAGTACTTC
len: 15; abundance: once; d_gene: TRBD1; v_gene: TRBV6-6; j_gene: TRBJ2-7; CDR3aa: CASSFSGTGMYEQYF; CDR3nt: TGTGCCAGCAGTTTTTCAGGGACAGGGATGTACGAGCAGTACTTC
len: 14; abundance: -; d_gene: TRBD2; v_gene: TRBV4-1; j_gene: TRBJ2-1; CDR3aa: CASSSRDYYNEQFF; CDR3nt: TGCGCCAGCAGCTCCCGGGACTATTACAATGAGCAGTTCTTC
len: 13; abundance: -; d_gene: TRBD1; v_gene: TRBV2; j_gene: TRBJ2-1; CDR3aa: CASRATGGDEQFF; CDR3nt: TGTGCCAGCAGGGCTACAGGGGGCGATGAGCAGTTCTTC
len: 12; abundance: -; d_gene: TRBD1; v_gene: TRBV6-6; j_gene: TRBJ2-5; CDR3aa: CASRPDRGTQYF; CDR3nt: TGTGCCAGCAGACCGGACAGGGGGACCCAGTACTTC